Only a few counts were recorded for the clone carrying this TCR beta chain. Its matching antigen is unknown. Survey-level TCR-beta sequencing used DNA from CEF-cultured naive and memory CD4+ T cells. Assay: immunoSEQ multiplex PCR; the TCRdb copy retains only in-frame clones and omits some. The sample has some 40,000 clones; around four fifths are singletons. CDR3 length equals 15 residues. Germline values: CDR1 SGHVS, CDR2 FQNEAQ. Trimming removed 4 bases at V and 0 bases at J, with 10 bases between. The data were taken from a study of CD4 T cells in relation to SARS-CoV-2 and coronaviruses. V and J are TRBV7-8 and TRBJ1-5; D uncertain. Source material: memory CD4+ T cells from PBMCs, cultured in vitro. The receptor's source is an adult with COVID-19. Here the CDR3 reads CASSSSTTSNQPQHF. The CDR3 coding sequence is TGTGCCAGCAGCTCCTCGACGACTAGCAATCAGCCCCAGCATTTT.